This TCR beta chain was profiled in a study of T cells in Graves' hyperthyroidism and ophthalmopathy (dated 2019 in TCRdb). Background for the entire study: Peripheral blood samples were taken at initial diagnosis, before any treatment was given. After blood sampling, hyperthyroidism patients were treated with methimazole at a starting dose of 30 mg daily, and ophthalmopathy patients were treated with high-dose intravenous methylprednisolone. The approximately 98 discovery patients were randomly divided into training and test sets at a 7:3 ratio. Prospective prediction of ophthalmopathy was tested in an independent validation cohort of fewer than 20 hyperthyroidism patients and roughly 16 patients who later progressed to ophthalmopathy. To identify distinguishing TCR V-J signatures, a discovery cohort of some 99 patients was used, comprising some 45 with Graves' ophthalmopathy and around 60 with stable Graves' hyperthyroidism. According to the paper, TCR Vbeta CDR3 sequencing was carried out on over 130 peripheral blood samples, which came from fewer than 50 ophthalmopathy, 75 to 80 hyperthyroidism and about 17 progressor patients. Thyroid tissue and blood T-cell repertoires from six Graves' hyperthyroidism patients were also compared in the study. On the study overall, not on this receptor specifically: A 13 V-J signature model separated ophthalmopathy from stable hyperthyroidism, with approximately 86% sensitivity and 81.08% specificity in cross-validation and 80%/75% in testing. Sample size was not statistically predetermined, and blinding of investigators to group allocation was not performed. In validation, the model predicted progression to ophthalmopathy a median of around 6.5 months before onset, with roughly 68% sensitivity and almost 75% specificity. Most expanded thyroid clonotypes (frequency above 0.001) were also detected in blood, suggesting blood repertoires may reflect thyroid immune responses.

Graves' hyperthyroidism was defined as stable when no progression to ophthalmopathy occurred over 18 months of follow-up. Hyperthyroidism patients were aged 18 to 65 years and newly diagnosed, with disease duration of less than 2 months. Exclusion was applied to patients with uncontrolled infections, other autoimmune diseases, pregnancy or lactation. Diagnoses relied on clinical symptoms, serum thyroxine and TRAb, thyroid ultrasound and orbital computed tomography. PBMCs were isolated from 8 to 10 ml of fresh peripheral blood by Ficoll-Paque density gradient centrifugation. Trizol reagent was used to extract total RNA, and RNA quality was then checked on an Agilent 2100 Bioanalyzer. The TCR beta CDR3 regions were amplified from RNA transcripts. For the first round of RT-PCR on the TCR CDR3, the HTBI primer set was used together with the Qiagen OneStep RT-PCR kit. The libraries were constructed in a second round of multiplex PCR and then size-selected and purified. Paired-end sequencing of the libraries was performed with 100 bp reads on an Illumina HiSeq2000. Regarding the original processing steps: Raw data were processed with SOAPnuke, discarding reads with adapters, uncalled bases, mean Phred below 15, or no exact constant-primer or identifier match. High-quality paired reads were merged with COPE v1.2.5, and unique nucleotide sequences were defined as clonotypes. Clonotypes were aligned to IMGT TRBV, TRBD and TRBJ reference segments using MiTCR v1.1. Only V-J combinations with frequency above 0.0001, covering roughly 99% of repertoires, were analysed. The TCS score was defined as F50 (clonal expansion) divided by E x V (chaos), with BLOSUM62-based TCRdist calculated between CDR3 peptides within each V-J. Welch's t-statistics and random forest reduced approximately 520 V-J features to 10 to 15, which were used in a naive Bayes classifier (R e1071). The raw public data were reprocessed by TCRdb itself: fastp quality trimming at Q25, MiXCR clonotype calling, in-frame beta chains only. Under each unique CDR3 protein, matching rows form one entry showing the most common genes and DNA. The V and J calls shown here were made by TCRdb, not taken from the authors' results. Within this sample are hundreds of thousands of distinct CDR3 sequences, with approximately 15% of them counted one time only. The top ten hold 9.5% to 13% of the sample.

A distance of 14 bases separates the germline ends of V and J, which lose 6 bases and 6 bases respectively. The germline V gene encodes CDR1 SNHLY and CDR2 FYNNEI. There are 13 amino acids in the CDR3, from cysteine to phenylalanine inclusive. Kept here is only the CDR3 DNA, which spans 39 bases and is read in frame from base 1. This clonotype was counted ten times or more. Its antigen is unknown. No base quality values were provided; no much bigger clone lies one nucleotide off. This TCR derives from a woman aged 18-29 years with Graves' hyperthyroidism. The receptor chain draws on TRBV2 and TRBJ2-5; no D segment can be confidently identified. Sample: blood. The CDR3 protein sequence reads: CASSSPYGQTQYF. The DNA reads TGTGCCAGCAGCTCTCCCTATGGCCAGACCCAGTACTTC.